The next 16 T cell receptor beta chains were all read from a single sample in a study of blood T cell repertoires in COVID-19. The data were produced by immunoSEQ multiplex PCR, yet TCRdb's version contains in-frame clones alone and is incomplete. The profile shows some 180,000 clones, under 85% of them singletons. The sample taken for sequencing was peripheral blood. These receptors all stem from a human donor in a cohort sampled during active COVID-19.

The V and J genes are TRBV5-4 and TRBJ1-1; 7 bases fit TRBD1. The CDR3 is 14 amino acids. Losses at the gene ends were 4 bases for V and 2 bases for J; bases not matched to a gene: 5. Germline values: CDR1 SGHNT, CDR2 YYREEE (reference sequence). The CDR3 bases are TGTGCCAGCAGCCGGACAGGCACTAACACTGAAGCTTTCTTT. Translating gives CASSRTGTNTEAFF.

This chain uses TRBV2 with TRBJ2-7; D is unclear. The CDR3 consists of 15 residues. V lost 1 base and J lost 0, with 10 bases in between. Germline CDR1 and CDR2: SNHLY and FYNNEI. CDR3 loop: CASSEDHGPSYEQYF. CDR3 bases: TGTGCCAGCAGTGAAGATCACGGTCCCTCCTACGAGCAGTACTTC. The entire variable domain, with the rest obtained from reference TRBV2 and TRBJ2-7, is as follows: EPEVTQTPSHQVTQMGQEVILRCVPISNHLYFYWYRQILGQKVEFLVSFYNNEISEKSEIFDDQFSVERPDGSNFTLKIRSTKLEDSAMYFCASSEDHGPSYEQYFGPGTRLTVT.

V gene TRBV18 combines with J gene TRBJ2-1; 8 bases agree with TRBD1. J lost 1 base, V lost 3 bases, and 5 bases had no gene match. The CDR3 has 16 amino acids. From germline, CDR1 is KGHSH and CDR2 LQKENI. CDR3 protein: CASSPWTGSSYNEQFF. The CDR3 DNA follows: TGTGCCAGCTCACCCTGGACAGGGTCATCCTACAATGAGCAGTTCTTC.

The V gene is TRBV7-2, the J gene TRBJ2-1, with 8 bases fitting TRBD2. The germline gives CDR1 SGHTA, CDR2 FQGNSA. V lost 1 base to trimming and J lost 5 bases; unmatched junction nucleotides: 4. The CDR3 consists of 15 residues. The CDR3 region has the DNA TGTGCCAGCAGCTTAGGGACTAGCCTTAACAATGAGCAGTTCTTC. Protein: CASSLGTSLNNEQFF.

The sample holds one count of this clone. The V and J genes are TRBV7-7 and TRBJ2-7; D unresolved. CDR1 and CDR2 (germline): SSHAT, FNYEAQ (reference sequence). V was clipped by 1 base and J by 0 bases, with 7 bases between them. This CDR3 is 14 amino acids long. CDR3 loop: CASSLDNLSYEQYF. The CDR3 coding sequence is TGTGCCAGCAGCTTAGACAATCTCTCCTACGAGCAGTACTTC.

The chain is built from TRBV6-6 and TRBJ2-1; TRBD1 matches at 9 bases. There are 16 residues in the CDR3. Germline V gene sequence: CDR1 MNHNY, CDR2 SVGAGI (reference sequence). V was clipped by 5 bases and J by 4 bases; unmatched bases: 9. The CDR3 here is CASSRGTGTFYNEQFF. The CDR3 DNA is TGTGCCAGCAGTCGAGGGACAGGGACATTTTACAATGAGCAGTTCTTC.

V is TRBV18 and J is TRBJ1-1; D is perhaps TRBD1 (6 bases). The CDR3 runs to 14 residues. The germline V gene has CDR1 KGHSH and CDR2 LQKENI. Trimming stripped 4 bases from V and 1 base from J, with 10 bases between. This chain's CDR3 is CASSRDRRNTEAFF. The DNA for the CDR3 is TGTGCCAGCTCACGCGACAGGAGGAACACTGAAGCTTTCTTT.

J is TRBJ2-1 and V is TRBV9, with 11 nucleotides matching TRBD2. Losses at the gene ends were 2 bases for V and 5 bases for J; bases not matched to a gene: 9. CDR3 length equals 17 residues. CDR1 SGDLS and CDR2 YYNGEE come from the germline V gene. The CDR3 DNA follows: TGTGCCAGCAGCGTCTCGTTAGCGGGGGGGCCTGACAATGAGCAGTTCTTC. Residues: CASSVSLAGGPDNEQFF. The entire variable domain, with the rest obtained from reference TRBV9 and TRBJ2-1, is as follows: DSGVTQTPKHLITATGQRVTLRCSPRSGDLSVYWYQQSLDQGLQFLIQYYNGEERAKGNILERFSAQQFPDLHSELNLSSLELGDSALYFCASSVSLAGGPDNEQFFGPGTRLTVL.

V gene TRBV3-1 (or the pseudogene TRBV3-2) combines with J gene TRBJ2-2, with 8 bases aligning to TRBD1. CDR3 length: 16 residues. The germline gives CDR1 LGHDT, CDR2 YNNKEL (reference sequence). Trimming cost V 1 base and J 1 base; bases outside gene matches: 2. As DNA, the CDR3 is TGTGCCAGCAGCCAAGGGGGACAGGTGAACACCGGGGAGCTGTTTTTT. Protein: CASSQGGQVNTGELFF.

The genes are TRBV6-6 and TRBJ2-2, with 10 nucleotides matching TRBD1. The germline V gene encodes CDR1 MNHNY and CDR2 SVGAGI (reference sequence). This CDR3 is 15 amino acids long. J gave up 4 bases and V 5 bases, and 4 bases lay outside the gene matches. CDR3 DNA sequence: TGTGCCAGCAGTAGGGGACAGGGGTCCACCGGGGAGCTGTTTTTT. Translated, it gives CASSRGQGSTGELFF.

J is TRBJ1-5 and V is TRBV6-5; TRBD1 matches 8 bases. V trimming: 6 bases; J trimming: 9 bases; junction bases outside the gene matches: 7. CDR1 and CDR2 (germline): MNHEY, SVGAGI. The CDR3 extends over 13 amino acids. CDR3 amino acids: CASSARGPRPQHF. Written as DNA, the CDR3 is TGTGCCAGCAGCGCCAGGGGGCCCCGGCCCCAGCATTTT.

The chain joins TRBV5-1 to TRBJ1-1; TRBD1 matches at 7 bases. The germline V gene encodes CDR1 SGHRS and CDR2 YFSETQ. The CDR3 extends over 15 amino acids. J gave up 1 base and V 4 bases, and 7 bases lay outside the gene matches. This CDR3 is CASSRGTDENTEAFF. DNA of the CDR3: TGCGCCAGCAGCAGGGGGACAGACGAGAACACTGAAGCTTTCTTT.

V usage is TRBV14 and J usage is TRBJ1-5, with D possibly matching TRBD1 (5 bases). Trimming left V 1 base short and J 10 bases short, with 11 bases between. Looked up from germline, CDR1 is SGHDN and CDR2 is FVKESK. The CDR3 is 13 residues long. This chain's CDR3 is CASSQGGGRPQHF. The CDR3 coding sequence is TGTGCCAGCAGCCAAGGGGGGGGGAGACCCCAGCATTTT.

This rearrangement joins TRBV6-1 to TRBJ1-2, with a possible D match to TRBD1 (6 bases). The germline V and J ends were trimmed by 2 bases and 3 bases, with 10 bases remaining between them. The germline CDR1 and CDR2 sequences are MNHNS and SASEGT. The CDR3 has 14 residues. The CDR3 protein is CASSELAGDYGYTF. DNA of the CDR3: TGTGCCAGCAGTGAACTGGCAGGGGACTATGGCTACACCTTC.

The chain recombines TRBV5-1 with TRBJ2-2; TRBD2 matches at 12 bases. Trimming took 0 bases from V and 4 from J; bases not matched to a gene: 4. Germline assignment: CDR1 SGHRS and CDR2 YFSETQ. This CDR3 has 17 amino acids. The CDR3 spells CASSLAPSGGATGELFF. CDR3 DNA sequence: TGCGCCAGCAGCTTGGCCCCTAGCGGGGGGGCCACCGGGGAGCTGTTTTTT. Based on the CDR3 plus reference TRBV5-1 and TRBJ2-2, the full variable domain is KAGVTQTPRYLIKTRGQQVTLSCSPISGHRSVSWYQQTPGQGLQFLFEYFSETQRNKGNFPGRFSGRQFSNSRSEMNVSTLELGDSALYLCASSLAPSGGATGELFFGEGSRLTVL.

The V gene is TRBV7-9, the J gene TRBJ2-1, with 13 bases aligning to TRBD2. Germline CDR1 SEHNR, CDR2 FQNEAQ (reference sequence). J lost 8 bases, V lost 0 bases, and 10 bases had no gene match. CDR3 length: 18 amino acids. The CDR3: CASSLALLTSGGFDEQFF. The CDR3 DNA reads as TGTGCCAGCAGCTTAGCCCTCCTGACTAGCGGGGGGTTCGATGAGCAGTTCTTC.